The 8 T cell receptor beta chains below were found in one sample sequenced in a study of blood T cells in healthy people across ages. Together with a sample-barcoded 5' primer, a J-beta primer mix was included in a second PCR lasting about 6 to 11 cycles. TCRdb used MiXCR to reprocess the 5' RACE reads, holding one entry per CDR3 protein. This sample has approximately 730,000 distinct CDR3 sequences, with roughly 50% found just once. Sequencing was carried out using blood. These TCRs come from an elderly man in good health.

The DNA for the CDR3 is TGCAGCGTCGACCCCCGGGAGACAGATGAAGCTTTCTTT. This translates into CSVDPRETDEAFF. The chain couples TRBV29-1 to TRBJ1-1, with TRBD1 as a possible D gene (5 bases). This CDR3 comprises 13 residues. V dropped 6 bases and J dropped 7 bases, with 18 bases sitting between them. The germline gives CDR1 SQVTM, CDR2 ANQGSEA.

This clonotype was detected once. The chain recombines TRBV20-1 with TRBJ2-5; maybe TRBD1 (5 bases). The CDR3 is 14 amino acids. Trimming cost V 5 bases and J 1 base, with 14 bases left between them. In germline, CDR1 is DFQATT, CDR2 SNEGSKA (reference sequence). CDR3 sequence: CSAAKQEIQETQYF. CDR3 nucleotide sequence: TGCAGTGCTGCAAAACAGGAGATCCAAGAGACCCAGTACTTC.

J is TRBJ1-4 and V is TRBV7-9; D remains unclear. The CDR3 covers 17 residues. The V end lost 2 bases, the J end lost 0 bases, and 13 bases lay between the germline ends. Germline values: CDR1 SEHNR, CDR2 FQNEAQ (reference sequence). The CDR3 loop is CASSLMWQTSTNEKLFF. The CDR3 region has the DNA TGTGCCAGCAGCTTAATGTGGCAGACTTCAACTAATGAAAAACTGTTTTTT.

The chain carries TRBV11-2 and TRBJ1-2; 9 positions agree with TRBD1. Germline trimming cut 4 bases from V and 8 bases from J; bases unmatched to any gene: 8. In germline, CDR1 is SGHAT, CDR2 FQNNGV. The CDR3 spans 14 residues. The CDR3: CASSSPGTGFGYTF. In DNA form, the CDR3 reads TGTGCCAGCAGCTCTCCCGGGACAGGGTTCGGCTACACCTTC.

The CDR3: CASRGAGWGEKLFF. Written as DNA, the CDR3 is TGTGCCAGCCGAGGGGCCGGCTGGGGTGAAAAACTGTTTTTT. The chain links TRBV6-5 to TRBJ1-4; weak D call: TRBD1 (5 bases). CDR3 length: 14 residues. Trimming stripped 8 bases from V and 7 bases from J, with 17 bases between. CDR1 and CDR2 (germline): MNHEY, SVGAGI.

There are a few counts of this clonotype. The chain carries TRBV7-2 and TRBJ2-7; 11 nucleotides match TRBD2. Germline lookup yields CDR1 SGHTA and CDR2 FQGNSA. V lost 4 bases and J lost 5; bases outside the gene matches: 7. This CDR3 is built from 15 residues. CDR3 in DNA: TGTGCCAGCAGCTCCCTGACTAGCGGGATCGACGAGCAGTACTTC. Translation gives CASSSLTSGIDEQYF.

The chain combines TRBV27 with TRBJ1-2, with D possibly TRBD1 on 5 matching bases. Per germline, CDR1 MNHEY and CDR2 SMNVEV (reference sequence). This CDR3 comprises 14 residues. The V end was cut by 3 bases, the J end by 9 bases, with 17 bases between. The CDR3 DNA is TGTGCCAGCAGTTTTCGGGGCCAGTCTGTGAGCTACACCTTC. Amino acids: CASSFRGQSVSYTF.

This CDR3 is CASSPRGRAGRYPTYNEQFF. CDR3 DNA sequence: TGTGCCAGCAGCCCAAGGGGCAGGGCTGGGAGATACCCAACCTACAATGAGCAGTTCTTC. The V call is TRBV11-3, the J call TRBJ2-1; D is possibly TRBD1 or TRBD2 (5 bases each). Trimming stripped 5 bases from V and 2 bases from J, with 28 bases between. The CDR3 runs 20 residues. CDR1 and CDR2 from the germline V gene are SGHNT and YENEEA.